One and the same sample provided the 18 T cell receptor beta chains below, sequenced in a study of cytomegalovirus exposure and HLA in healthy donors. Clones were read by immunoSEQ multiplex PCR, and TCRdb kept only the in-frame ones, dropping some. The sample includes roughly 220,000 clones, over 70% of them seen just once. The sequencing input was PBMCs. The receptors originated from a woman aged 25 to 45 in good health and CMV-seropositive.

The J gene is TRBJ1-1, the V gene TRBV4-2; D not certain. In germline, CDR1 is LGHNA, CDR2 YNFKEQ. Trimming stripped 1 base from V and 1 base from J, with 4 bases between. The CDR3 extends over 13 amino acids. As DNA, the CDR3 is TGTGCCAGCAGCCAAGCACAGAACACTGAAGCTTTCTTT. Translation: CASSQAQNTEAFF.

This clone was observed once. The gene calls are TRBV4-1 and TRBJ2-7; 11 positions match TRBD2. The CDR3 length is 15 residues. Per the germline V gene, CDR1 is MGHRA and CDR2 is YSYEKL. V lost 4 bases and J lost 4; bases outside the gene matches: 6. The CDR3 reads CASSPRTSGRYEQYF. For the CDR3, the DNA is TGCGCCAGCAGCCCCCGCACTAGCGGGAGATACGAGCAGTACTTC.

V gene TRBV6-5 combines with J gene TRBJ1-2, with D unclear. Trimming took 6 bases from V and 4 from J, leaving 15 bases between them. The CDR3 totals 14 residues. Germline lookup yields CDR1 MNHEY and CDR2 SVGAGI. CDR3 residues: CASRLDRYSYGYTF. The CDR3 coding sequence is TGTGCCAGCAGGCTGGACCGTTATAGCTATGGCTACACCTTC.

This sequence joins TRBV19 and TRBJ2-7; 9 bases agree with TRBD1. Germline CDR1 and CDR2: LNHDA and SQIVND (reference sequence). Germline trimming cut 5 bases from V and 4 bases from J; bases unmatched to any gene: 12. The CDR3 sequence is 16 residues long. For the CDR3, the DNA is TGTGCCAGTAGTGTTAAACAGGGACAGGGAATTTACGAGCAGTACTTC. Protein: CASSVKQGQGIYEQYF.

V gene TRBV5-1 combines with J gene TRBJ2-1; 8 bases line up with TRBD2. The germline gives CDR1 SGHRS, CDR2 YFSETQ. CDR3 length: 17 amino acids. The V gene end was trimmed by 2 bases and the J gene end by 7 bases; junction bases not matched to a gene: 14. CDR3 bases: TGCGCCAGCAGCTTACGGCTAGCGGGTAGTCCAGGAAATGAGCAGTTCTTC. Its protein is CASSLRLAGSPGNEQFF.

The chain uses TRBV18 and TRBJ1-2; D unresolved. This CDR3 contains 15 residues. Germline loops: CDR1 KGHSH, CDR2 LQKENI. The V and J ends lost 3 bases and 8 bases respectively, with 19 bases between them. This CDR3 reads CASSPPHNLGEGYTF. The DNA of the CDR3 is TGTGCCAGCTCACCTCCCCACAACCTCGGGGAGGGCTACACCTTC.

The chain links TRBV7-6 to TRBJ2-1, with D maybe TRBD2 (5 bases). Germline CDR1 is SGHVS and CDR2 is FNYEAQ. V was shortened by 0 bases and J by 10 bases, with 7 bases between the two germline ends. The CDR3 runs to 12 residues. CDR3 amino acids: CASSLAGEEQFF. CDR3 nucleotides: TGTGCCAGCAGCTTAGCGGGAGAGGAGCAGTTCTTC.

V gene TRBV11-2 combines with J gene TRBJ1-4; TRBD1 matches 10 bases. Unmatched junction bases numbered 7, after V lost 6 bases and J lost 6 bases. This CDR3 is 15 amino acids long. Germline CDR1 reads SGHAT; CDR2 reads FQNNGV. This CDR3 reads CASRPTGTGDEKLFF. The CDR3 nucleotides read TGTGCCAGCAGACCTACCGGGACAGGGGATGAAAAACTGTTTTTT.

The chain links TRBV4-2 to TRBJ1-5; perhaps TRBD1 as D (5 bases). V was shortened by 0 bases and J by 3 bases, with 9 bases between the two germline ends. Germline V gene data show CDR1 as LGHNA and CDR2 as YNFKEQ. This CDR3 has 15 residues. Written as DNA, the CDR3 is TGTGCCAGCAGCCAAGATGGGGCGGACAATCAGCCCCAGCATTTT. Protein product: CASSQDGADNQPQHF.

The CDR3 sequence is CASSLAWGVAEAFF. CDR3 DNA sequence: TGTGCCAGCAGCTTGGCCTGGGGTGTGGCTGAAGCTTTCTTT. This chain links TRBV5-6 with TRBJ1-1; no clear D gene. CDR3 length: 14 amino acids. Germline lookup yields CDR1 SGHDT and CDR2 YYEEEE. Deletions cut 0 bases from V and 6 bases from J, with 12 bases between.

The chain employs TRBV2 and TRBJ1-2; D is undetermined. V lost 4 bases, J lost 2 bases, and 17 bases lay in between. This CDR3 has 16 amino acids. Looked up from germline, CDR1 is SNHLY and CDR2 is FYNNEI. CDR3 sequence (DNA): TGTGCCAGCAGTGCATGGCCCTCCGATGGAAACTATGGCTACACCTTC. This translates into CASSAWPSDGNYGYTF.

The J gene is TRBJ2-5, the V gene TRBV30; D uncertain. Germline V lookup: CDR1 GTSNPN, CDR2 SVGIG (reference sequence). The CDR3 loop spans 13 amino acids. Deletions cut 2 bases from V and 4 bases from J, with 11 bases between. CDR3 bases: TGTGCCTGGAGTAGAGTTATCGGAGAGACCCAGTACTTC. It specifies CAWSRVIGETQYF. Based on the CDR3 plus reference TRBV30 and TRBJ2-5, the full variable domain is SQTIHQWPATLVQPVGSPLSLECTVEGTSNPNLYWYRQAAGRGLQLLFYSVGIGQISSEVPQNLSASRPQDRQFILSSKKLLLSDSGFYLCAWSRVIGETQYFGPGTRLLVL.

The chain links TRBV13 to TRBJ2-1; TRBD1 aligns across 9 bases. The ends lost 0 bases at V and 4 bases at J; junction bases unmatched: 1. Germline V CDR1 and CDR2: PRHDT, FYEKMQ (reference sequence). CDR3 length: 15 amino acids. For the CDR3, the DNA is TGTGCCAGCAGCTTAGGGGACAGGGGTTACAATGAGCAGTTCTTC. It yields the protein CASSLGDRGYNEQFF.

The chain links TRBV27 to TRBJ2-7, with 8 bases matching TRBD2. CDR3 length equals 14 residues. V was clipped by 2 bases and J by 6 bases; unmatched bases: 6. CDR1 is MNHEY and CDR2 is SMNVEV in the germline V gene (reference sequence). The CDR3 loop reads CASSLTGGPFEQYF. The CDR3 coding sequence is TGTGCCAGCAGTTTAACGGGAGGGCCCTTCGAGCAGTACTTC.

The chain employs TRBV30 and TRBJ1-2; D is ambiguous. Trimming shortened V by 4 bases and J by 6 bases, and 15 bases separated the two germline ends. The CDR3 is 13 residues long. Germline CDR1 and CDR2: GTSNPN and SVGIG (reference sequence). The CDR3 protein is CAWKRSGEDGYTF. CDR3 nucleotide sequence: TGTGCCTGGAAACGAAGCGGGGAGGATGGCTACACCTTC.

This chain links TRBV27 with TRBJ2-7, with TRBD2 matching 9 bases. Germline-derived CDR1 and CDR2 are MNHEY and SMNVEV (reference sequence). This CDR3 has 12 residues. Trimming removed 9 bases from V and 4 bases from J; junction bases left unmatched: 4. The CDR3 nucleotides read TGTGCCAGTAGCGGGAGTGTATACGAGCAGTACTTC. Amino acids: CASSGSVYEQYF.

This clone was observed many times. The chain joins TRBV9 to TRBJ2-3; the D gene could be TRBD1 or TRBD2 (5 bases each). The length of the CDR3 is 15 residues. Germline-derived CDR1 and CDR2 are SGDLS and YYNGEE. V was trimmed by 2 bases and J by 3 bases, leaving 13 bases between them. The CDR3 coding sequence is TGTGCCAGCAGCGTTGGTGGGGGTTTAACAGATACGCAGTATTTT. As protein: CASSVGGGLTDTQYF.

The CDR3 region is CAEDRTGELFF. The CDR3 DNA reads as TGTGCCGAGGACAGAACCGGGGAGCTGTTTTTT. This chain joins TRBV30 and TRBJ2-2; D is possibly TRBD1 (6 bases). CDR3 length equals 11 residues. The V gene's germline CDR1 is GTSNPN and CDR2 SVGIG (reference sequence). V lost 8 bases to trimming and J lost 5 bases, with 9 bases between them.